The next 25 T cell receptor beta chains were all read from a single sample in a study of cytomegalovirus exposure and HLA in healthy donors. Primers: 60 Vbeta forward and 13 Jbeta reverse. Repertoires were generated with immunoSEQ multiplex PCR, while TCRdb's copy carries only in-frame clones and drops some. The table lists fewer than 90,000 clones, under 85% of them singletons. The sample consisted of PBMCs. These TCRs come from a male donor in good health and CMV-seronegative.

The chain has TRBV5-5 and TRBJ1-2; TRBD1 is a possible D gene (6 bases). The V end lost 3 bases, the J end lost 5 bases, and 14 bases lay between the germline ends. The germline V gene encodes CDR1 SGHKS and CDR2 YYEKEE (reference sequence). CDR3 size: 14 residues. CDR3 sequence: CASSWEQGRYGYTF. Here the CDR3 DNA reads TGTGCCAGCAGCTGGGAACAGGGAAGGTATGGCTACACCTTC.

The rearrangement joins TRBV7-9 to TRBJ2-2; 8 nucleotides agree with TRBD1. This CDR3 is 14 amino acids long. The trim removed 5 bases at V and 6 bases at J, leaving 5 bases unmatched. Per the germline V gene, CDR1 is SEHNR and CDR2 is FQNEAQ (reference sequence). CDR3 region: CASSRTGNAGELFF. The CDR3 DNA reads TGTGCCAGCAGCCGGACAGGGAATGCCGGGGAGCTGTTTTTT.

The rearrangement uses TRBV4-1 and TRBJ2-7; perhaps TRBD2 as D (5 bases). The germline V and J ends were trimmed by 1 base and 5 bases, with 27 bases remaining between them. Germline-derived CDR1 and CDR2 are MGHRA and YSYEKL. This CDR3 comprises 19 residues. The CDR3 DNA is TGCGCCAGCAGCCAAGTCGTTGAGGGCCCAGTCCGCCAAAGCCACGAGCAGTACTTC. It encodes CASSQVVEGPVRQSHEQYF.

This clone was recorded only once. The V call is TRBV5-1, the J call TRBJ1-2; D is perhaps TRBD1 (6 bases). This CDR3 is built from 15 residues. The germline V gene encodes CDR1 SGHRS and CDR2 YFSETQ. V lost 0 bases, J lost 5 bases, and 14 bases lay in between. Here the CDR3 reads CASSLGEQGIYGYTF. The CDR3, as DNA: TGCGCCAGCAGCTTGGGGGAACAGGGTATATATGGCTACACCTTC.

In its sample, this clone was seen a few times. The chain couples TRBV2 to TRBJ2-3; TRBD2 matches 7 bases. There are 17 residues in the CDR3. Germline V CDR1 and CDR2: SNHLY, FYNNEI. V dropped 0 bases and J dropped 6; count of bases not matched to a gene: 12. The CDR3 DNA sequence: TGTGCCAGCAGTGAAGCGTGGGCGCGGGAGATCCCCGATACGCAGTATTTT. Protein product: CASSEAWAREIPDTQYF.

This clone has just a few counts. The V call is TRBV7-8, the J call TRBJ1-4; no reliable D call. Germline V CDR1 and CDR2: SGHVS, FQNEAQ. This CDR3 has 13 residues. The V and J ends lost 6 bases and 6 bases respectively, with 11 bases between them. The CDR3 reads CASRLSRDEKLFF. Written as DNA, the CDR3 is TGTGCCAGCAGGCTTTCGAGGGATGAAAAACTGTTTTTT.

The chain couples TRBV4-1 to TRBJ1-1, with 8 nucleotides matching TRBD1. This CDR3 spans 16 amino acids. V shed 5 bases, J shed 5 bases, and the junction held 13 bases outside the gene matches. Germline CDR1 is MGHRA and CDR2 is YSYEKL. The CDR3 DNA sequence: TGCGCCAGCAGCTCCCAACTGACAGGGGCGCGAACTGAAGCTTTCTTT. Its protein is CASSSQLTGARTEAFF.

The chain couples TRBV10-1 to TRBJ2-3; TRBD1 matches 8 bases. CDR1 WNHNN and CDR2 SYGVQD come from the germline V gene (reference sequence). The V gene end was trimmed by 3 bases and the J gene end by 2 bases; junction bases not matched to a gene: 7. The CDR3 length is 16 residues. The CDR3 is CASSDSGQGFTDTQYF. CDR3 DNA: TGCGCCAGCAGTGATTCTGGACAGGGATTCACAGATACGCAGTATTTT.

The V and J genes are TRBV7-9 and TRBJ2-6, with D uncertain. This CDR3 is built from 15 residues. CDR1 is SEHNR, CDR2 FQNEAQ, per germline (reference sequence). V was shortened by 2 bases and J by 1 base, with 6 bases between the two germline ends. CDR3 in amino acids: CASSLPPSGANVLTF. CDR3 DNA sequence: TGTGCCAGCAGCTTACCTCCTTCTGGGGCCAACGTCCTGACTTTC. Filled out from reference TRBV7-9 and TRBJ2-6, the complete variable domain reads DTGVSQNPRHKITKRGQNVTFRCDPISEHNRLYWYRQTLGQGPEFLTYFQNEAQLEKSRLLSDRFSAERPKGSFSTLEIQRTEQGDSAMYLCASSLPPSGANVLTFGAGSRLTVL.

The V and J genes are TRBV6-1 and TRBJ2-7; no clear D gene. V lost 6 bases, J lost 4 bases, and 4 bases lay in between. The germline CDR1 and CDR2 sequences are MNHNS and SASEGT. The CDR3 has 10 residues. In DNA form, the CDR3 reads TGTGCCAGCAGCCAATACGAGCAGTACTTC. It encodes CASSQYEQYF.

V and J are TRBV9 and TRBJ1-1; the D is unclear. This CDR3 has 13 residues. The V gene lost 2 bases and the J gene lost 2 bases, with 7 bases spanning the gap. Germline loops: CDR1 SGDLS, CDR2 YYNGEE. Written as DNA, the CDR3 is TGTGCCAGCAGCGTTTCAGGCAACACTGAAGCTTTCTTT. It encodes CASSVSGNTEAFF.

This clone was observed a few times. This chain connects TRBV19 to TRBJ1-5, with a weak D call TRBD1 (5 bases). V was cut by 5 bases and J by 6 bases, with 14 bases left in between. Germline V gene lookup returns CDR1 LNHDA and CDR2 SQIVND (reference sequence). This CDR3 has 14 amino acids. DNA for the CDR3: TGTGCCAGTAGTGGGGGGACTGTGAGTCAGCCCCAGCATTTT. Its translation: CASSGGTVSQPQHF.

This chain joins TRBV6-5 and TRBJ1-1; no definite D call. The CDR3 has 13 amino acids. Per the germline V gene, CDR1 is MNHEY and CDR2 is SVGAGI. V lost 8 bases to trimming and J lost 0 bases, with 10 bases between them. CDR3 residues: CASRFGVNTEAFF. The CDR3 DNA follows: TGTGCCAGCCGCTTCGGGGTGAACACTGAAGCTTTCTTT.

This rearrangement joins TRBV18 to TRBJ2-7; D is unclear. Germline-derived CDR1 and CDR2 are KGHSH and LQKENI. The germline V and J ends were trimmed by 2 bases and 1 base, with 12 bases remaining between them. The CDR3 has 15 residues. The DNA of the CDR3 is TGTGCCAGCTCACCAAACCCAGAACCATCCTACGAGCAGTACTTC. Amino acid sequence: CASSPNPEPSYEQYF.

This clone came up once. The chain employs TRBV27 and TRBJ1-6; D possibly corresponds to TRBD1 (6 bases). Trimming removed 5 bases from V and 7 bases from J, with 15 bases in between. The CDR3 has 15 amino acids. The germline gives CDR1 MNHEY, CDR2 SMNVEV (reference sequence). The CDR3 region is CASSLGRQGNSPLHF. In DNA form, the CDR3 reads TGTGCCAGCAGTCTGGGTCGGCAGGGGAATTCACCCCTCCACTTT.

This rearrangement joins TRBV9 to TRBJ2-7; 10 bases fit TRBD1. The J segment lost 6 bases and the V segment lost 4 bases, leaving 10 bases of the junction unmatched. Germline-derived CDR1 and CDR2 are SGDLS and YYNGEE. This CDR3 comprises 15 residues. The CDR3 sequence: CASSPGTGTGAEQYF. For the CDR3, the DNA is TGTGCCAGCAGCCCAGGTACCGGGACAGGGGCCGAGCAGTACTTC.

The CDR3 DNA follows: TGTGCCAGCAGCTTAGAGCAGGTTCTCTTAGGCACTGAAGCTTTCTTT. It encodes CASSLEQVLLGTEAFF. The V call is TRBV7-2, the J call TRBJ1-1; the D is unclear. The CDR3 runs 16 residues. Looked up from germline, CDR1 is SGHTA and CDR2 is FQGNSA. Trimming removed 1 base from V and 4 bases from J, with 16 bases in between.

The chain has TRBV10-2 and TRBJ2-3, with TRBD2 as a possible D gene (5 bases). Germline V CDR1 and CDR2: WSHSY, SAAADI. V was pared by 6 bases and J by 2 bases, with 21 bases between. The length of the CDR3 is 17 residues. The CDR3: CASSEERWVGTTDTQYF. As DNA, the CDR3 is TGCGCCAGCAGCGAAGAGCGGTGGGTTGGCACCACAGATACGCAGTATTTT.

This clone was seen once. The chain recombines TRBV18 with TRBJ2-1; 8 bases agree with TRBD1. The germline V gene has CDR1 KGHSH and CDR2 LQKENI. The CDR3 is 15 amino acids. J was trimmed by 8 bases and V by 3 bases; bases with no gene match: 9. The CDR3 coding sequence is TGTGCCAGCTCACCGGGGACAGGCAGCCTTCATGAGCAGTTCTTC. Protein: CASSPGTGSLHEQFF.

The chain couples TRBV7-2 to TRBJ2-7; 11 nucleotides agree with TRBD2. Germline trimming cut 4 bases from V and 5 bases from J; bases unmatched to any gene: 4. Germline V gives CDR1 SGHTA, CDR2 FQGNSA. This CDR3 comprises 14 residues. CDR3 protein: CASSSSSGRDEQYF. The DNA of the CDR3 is TGTGCCAGCAGCTCGAGTAGCGGGAGGGACGAGCAGTACTTC.

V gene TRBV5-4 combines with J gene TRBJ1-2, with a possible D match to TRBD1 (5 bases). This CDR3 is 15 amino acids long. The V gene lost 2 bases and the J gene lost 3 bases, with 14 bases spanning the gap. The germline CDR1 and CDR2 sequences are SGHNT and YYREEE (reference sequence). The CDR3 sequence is CASSFAGKLDYGYTF. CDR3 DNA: TGTGCCAGCAGCTTTGCAGGGAAGTTGGACTATGGCTACACCTTC.

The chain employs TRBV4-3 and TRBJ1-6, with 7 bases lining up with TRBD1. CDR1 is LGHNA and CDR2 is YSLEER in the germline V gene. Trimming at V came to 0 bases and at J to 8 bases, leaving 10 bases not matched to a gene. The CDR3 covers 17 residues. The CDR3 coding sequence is TGCGCCAGCAGCCAAGAAGCCACTAAGGGGGCGTATTCACCCCTCCACTTT. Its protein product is CASSQEATKGAYSPLHF.

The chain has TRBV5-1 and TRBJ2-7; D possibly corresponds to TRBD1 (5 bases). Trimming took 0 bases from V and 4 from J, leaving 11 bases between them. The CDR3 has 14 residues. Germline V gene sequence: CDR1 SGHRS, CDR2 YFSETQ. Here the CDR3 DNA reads TGCGCCAGCAGCTTGGTAGGGGCCGGGTACGAGCAGTACTTC. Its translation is CASSLVGAGYEQYF.

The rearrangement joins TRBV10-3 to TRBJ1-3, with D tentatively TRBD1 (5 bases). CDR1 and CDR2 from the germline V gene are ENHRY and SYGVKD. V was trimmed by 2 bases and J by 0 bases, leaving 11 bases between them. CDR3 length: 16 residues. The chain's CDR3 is CAISEGRAHSGNTIYF. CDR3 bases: TGTGCCATCAGTGAGGGCAGGGCACACTCTGGAAACACCATATATTTT.

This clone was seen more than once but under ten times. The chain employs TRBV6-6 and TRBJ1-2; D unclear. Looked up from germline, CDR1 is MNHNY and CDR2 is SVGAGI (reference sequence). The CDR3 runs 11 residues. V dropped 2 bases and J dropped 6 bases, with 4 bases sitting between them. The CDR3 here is CASSYTDGYTF. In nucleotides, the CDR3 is TGTGCCAGCAGTTACACGGATGGCTACACCTTC.